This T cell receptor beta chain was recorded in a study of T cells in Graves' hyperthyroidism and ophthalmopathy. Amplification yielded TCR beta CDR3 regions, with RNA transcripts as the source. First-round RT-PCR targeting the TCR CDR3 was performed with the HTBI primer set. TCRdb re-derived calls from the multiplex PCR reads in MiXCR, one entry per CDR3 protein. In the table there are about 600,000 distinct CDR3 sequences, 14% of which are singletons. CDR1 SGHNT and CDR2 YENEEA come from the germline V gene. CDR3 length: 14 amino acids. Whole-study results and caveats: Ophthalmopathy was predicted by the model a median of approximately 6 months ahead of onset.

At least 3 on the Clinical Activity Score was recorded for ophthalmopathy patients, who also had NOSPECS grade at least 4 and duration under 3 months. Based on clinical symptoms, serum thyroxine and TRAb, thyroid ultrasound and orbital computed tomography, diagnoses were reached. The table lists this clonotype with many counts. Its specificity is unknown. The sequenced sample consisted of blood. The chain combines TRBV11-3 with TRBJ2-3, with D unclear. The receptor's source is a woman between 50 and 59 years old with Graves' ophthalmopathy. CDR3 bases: TGTGCTTCGGCTCTCGCCACGAGCACAGATACGCAGTATTTT. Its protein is CASALATSTDTQYF.